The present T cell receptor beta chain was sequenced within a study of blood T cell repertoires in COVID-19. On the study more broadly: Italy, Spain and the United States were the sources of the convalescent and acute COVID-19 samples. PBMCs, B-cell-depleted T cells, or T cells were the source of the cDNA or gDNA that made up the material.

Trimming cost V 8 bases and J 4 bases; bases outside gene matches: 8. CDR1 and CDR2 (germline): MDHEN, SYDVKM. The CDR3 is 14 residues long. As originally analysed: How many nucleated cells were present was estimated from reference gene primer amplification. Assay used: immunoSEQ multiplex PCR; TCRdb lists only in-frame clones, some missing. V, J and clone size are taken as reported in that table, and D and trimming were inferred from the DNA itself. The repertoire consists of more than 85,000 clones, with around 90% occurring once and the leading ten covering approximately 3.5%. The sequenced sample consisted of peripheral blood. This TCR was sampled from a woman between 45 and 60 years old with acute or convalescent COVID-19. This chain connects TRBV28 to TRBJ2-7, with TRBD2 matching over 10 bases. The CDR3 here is CASFSAGGRYEQYF. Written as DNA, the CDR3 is TGTGCCAGCTTTTCAGCGGGAGGGCGTTACGAGCAGTACTTC.